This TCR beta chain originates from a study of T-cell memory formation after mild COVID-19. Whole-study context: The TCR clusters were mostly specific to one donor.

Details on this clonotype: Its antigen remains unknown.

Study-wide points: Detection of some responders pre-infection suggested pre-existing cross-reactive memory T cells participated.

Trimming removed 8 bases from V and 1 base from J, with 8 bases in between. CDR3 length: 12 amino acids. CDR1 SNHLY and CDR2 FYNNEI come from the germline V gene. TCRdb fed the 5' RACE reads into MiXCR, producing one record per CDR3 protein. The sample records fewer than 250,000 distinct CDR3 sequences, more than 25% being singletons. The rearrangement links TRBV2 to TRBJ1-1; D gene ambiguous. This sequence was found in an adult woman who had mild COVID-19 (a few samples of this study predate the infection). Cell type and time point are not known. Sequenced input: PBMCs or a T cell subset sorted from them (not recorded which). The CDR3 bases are TGTGCCAGCGGTCAGTGGAACACTGAAGCTTTCTTT. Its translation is CASGQWNTEAFF.